These T cell receptor beta chains were read from a single sample in a study of blood T cell repertoires in COVID-19. Repertoires were generated with immunoSEQ multiplex PCR, while TCRdb's copy carries only in-frame clones and drops some. The data show over 15,000 clones, with roughly 87% seen just once and 10% to 15% held by the top ten. The sequenced sample was peripheral blood. These receptors were taken from a man in his sixties with active COVID-19. Both conserved end residues are part of each CDR3. D genes are given only for firm matches. Not all rows give a size; the values are once, few, many and, for expanded clones, a class.

>TRBJ1-5|-|TRBV19|TRBD1
TGTGCCAGTAGTATCCCAGGGGGAAATCAGCCCCAGCATTTT
CASSIPGGNQPQHF
>TRBJ1-3|-|TRBV4-1|TRBD1
TGCGCCAGCAGCCTTACAGGGGGCACTGGAAACACCATATATTTT
CASSLTGGTGNTIYF
>TRBJ2-3|-|TRBV30|TRBD2
TGTGCCTGGAGTGTACGTCTAGCGGTTTTTGGGGATACGCAGTATTTT
CAWSVRLAVFGDTQYF
>TRBJ2-3|-|TRBV7-2|-
TGTGCCAGCAGCTTATCGCAGGGGCCGCAGTATTTT
CASSLSQGPQYF
>TRBJ1-4|-|TRBV6-2/TRBV6-3|-
TGTGCCAGCAGTTATTCCCGTGGGCCCCGGGAAAAACTGTTTTTT
CASSYSRGPREKLFF
>TRBJ2-7|-|TRBV12-3/TRBV12-4|-
TGTGCCAGCAGTTTCTATTCCTCCTACGAGCAGTACTTC
CASSFYSSYEQYF
>TRBJ1-6|few|TRBV9|-
TGTGCCAGCAGCGGCCGGGCCGCGGGGAATTCACCCCTCCACTTT
CASSGRAAGNSPLHF
>TRBJ2-5|-|TRBV18|-
TGTGCCAGCTCCGGGATTTTGGAGACCCAGTACTTC
CASSGILETQYF
>TRBJ1-1|-|TRBV4-1|-
TGCGCCAGCAGCCAAGTAGCCCAGGGGAATTCTGGGCGAGCTTTCTTT
CASSQVAQGNSGRAFF
>TRBJ2-3|-|TRBV28|TRBD2
TGTGCCAGCAGTTTTGGCCTAGCGGAGGTGGGGACGCAGTATTTT
CASSFGLAEVGTQYF
>TRBJ2-5|-|TRBV7-2|TRBD2
TGTGCCAGCAGCTTAGTAGCGGGGGGGCCGAGGGAGACCCAGTACTTC
CASSLVAGGPRETQYF
>TRBJ2-2|-|TRBV28|-
TGTGCCAGCAGACTAGTCCCTGGGGAGCTGTTTTTT
CASRLVPGELFF
>TRBJ1-4|-|TRBV21-1|-
TGTGCCAGCAGCTTCTGTTCCGGGACGGAGGGCGAAAAACTGTTTTTT
CASSFCSGTEGEKLFF
>TRBJ1-3|-|TRBV10-3|-
TGTGCCATCAGTGTTCGGGGATTTACTGGAAACACCATATATTTT
CAISVRGFTGNTIYF
>TRBJ1-1|once|TRBV19|-
TGTGCCAGTAGATCAGGGGTGATGAACACTGAAGCTTTCTTT
CASRSGVMNTEAFF
>TRBJ1-1|-|TRBV18|-
TGTGCCAGCTCACCGGTCGAGCAAGAAGCTTTCTTT
CASSPVEQEAFF
>TRBJ2-1|-|TRBV5-4|TRBD2
TGTGCCAGCAGCTTGGAGACTAGCGGGAGGTCAAATGAGCAGTTCTTC
CASSLETSGRSNEQFF
>TRBJ2-1|-|TRBV14|-
TGTGCCAGCAGCCAAGAGAGGCCTCGCGGGTACAATGAGCAGTTCTTC
CASSQERPRGYNEQFF
>TRBJ2-7|once|TRBV12-5|TRBD2
TGTGCTAGTGCTTCTAGCGGGAGTGGCTACGAGCAGTACTTC
CASASSGSGYEQYF
>TRBJ1-3|-|TRBV7-9|-
TGTGCCAGCAGCCCATTGCAGAGGATCTCTGGAAACACCATATATTTT
CASSPLQRISGNTIYF
>TRBJ2-3|-|TRBV3-1/TRBV3-2|TRBD2
TGTGCCAGCAGCCACCCCGTAGCGGGAGGGCCCACAGATACGCAGTATTTT
CASSHPVAGGPTDTQYF
>TRBJ1-2|-|TRBV10-3|TRBD1
TGTGCCATCAGTGAGTCCCGGGACAGGGGAGGCTATGGCTACACCTTC
CAISESRDRGGYGYTF
>TRBJ1-2|-|TRBV12-3/TRBV12-4|-
TGTGCCAGCAGTTTTGGGCGTTATGGCTACACCTTC
CASSFGRYGYTF
>TRBJ1-2|-|TRBV6-5|-
TGTGCCAGCAGCCAGGGACAACTCCCTAACTATGGCTACACCTTC
CASSQGQLPNYGYTF
>TRBJ2-7|-|TRBV20-1|-
TGCAGTGCTAGTGAGGGAGGATCCTACGAGCAGTACTTC
CSASEGGSYEQYF
>TRBJ2-1|-|TRBV9|TRBD2
TGTGCCAGCAGCGTAGGACGCGGGAGGTCGGATGAGCAGTTCTTC
CASSVGRGRSDEQFF
>TRBJ1-4|-|TRBV10-3|-
TGTGCCATCAGCGAGACCCAGCGTAATGAAAAACTGTTTTTT
CAISETQRNEKLFF
>TRBJ2-1|few|TRBV6-2/TRBV6-3|-
TGTGCCAGCAGTTTCAGGGTTTTTAATGAGCAGTTCTTC
CASSFRVFNEQFF
>TRBJ2-5|once|TRBV7-9|TRBD2
TGTGCCAGCAGCTTCGACGGGGGGTCCGGGACCCAGTACTTC
CASSFDGGSGTQYF
>TRBJ2-1|-|TRBV5-1|TRBD1
TGCGCCAGCAGCTTGCGGACAGGGGCGGGTAATGAGCAGTTCTTC
CASSLRTGAGNEQFF
>TRBJ1-1|-|TRBV19|-
TGTGCCAGTAGTGTACAGGGTTGGACTGAAGCTTTCTTT
CASSVQGWTEAFF
>TRBJ1-2|-|TRBV14|TRBD1
TGTGCCAGCAGCCAAGGGGCACAGGGGCTTTGGTATGGCTACACCTTC
CASSQGAQGLWYGYTF
>TRBJ1-1|once|TRBV18|-
TGTGCCAGCTCACTCCTACAGACTGAAGCTTTCTTT
CASSLLQTEAFF
>TRBJ1-6|-|TRBV7-9|-
TGTGCCAGCAGCTTAGATCAATCACCCCTCCACTTT
CASSLDQSPLHF
>TRBJ2-1|-|TRBV15|TRBD2
TGTGCCACCAAACTAGCGGGGGGGCGATGGCAGTTCTTC
CATKLAGGRWQFF
>TRBJ2-7|-|TRBV2|-
TGTGCCAGCAGTGCGGCAGGCACATACTCCTACGAGCAGTACTTC
CASSAAGTYSYEQYF
>TRBJ2-1|-|TRBV5-1|TRBD2
TGCGCCAGCAGCTTGGGCGGGGGGGGCCCAGAAGAGCAGTTCTTC
CASSLGGGGPEEQFF
>TRBJ1-2|-|TRBV3-1/TRBV3-2|-
TGTGCCAGCAGCCAAGAGAAAGCCAAAGGCTACACCTTC
CASSQEKAKGYTF
>TRBJ2-3|-|TRBV10-3|-
TGTGCCATCAGTGATAGGAGAGTTAGTGGCACAGATACGCAGTATTTT
CAISDRRVSGTDTQYF
>TRBJ2-7|once|TRBV10-3|TRBD1
TGTGCCACCGAGGCCGGGACAGACCTCTACGAGCAGTACTTC
CATEAGTDLYEQYF
>TRBJ2-1|-|TRBV7-6|TRBD1
TGTGCCAGCAGTTCGGGACAGGGAGTAATCTCCTACAATGAGCAGTTCTTC
CASSSGQGVISYNEQFF
>TRBJ1-2|-|TRBV18|-
TGTGCCAGCTCACCAATTGACAGGCTGCGGTGGGAATATGGCTACACCTTC
CASSPIDRLRWEYGYTF
>TRBJ2-3|-|TRBV5-1|TRBD2
TGCGCCAGCAGCCCCCTAGCGGGAGTGTCATCTAGCACAGATACGCAGTATTTT
CASSPLAGVSSSTDTQYF
>TRBJ2-1|-|TRBV12-3/TRBV12-4|-
TGTGCCAGCAGTTTTAAAGAAGGGGAACTGTTCTTC
CASSFKEGELFF
>TRBJ2-3|-|TRBV24-1|-
TGTGCCACCAGTGATTTGTGGACAGCCCTGCCAGATACGCAGTATTTT
CATSDLWTALPDTQYF
>TRBJ2-1|-|TRBV27|TRBD2
TGTGCCAGCAGTCCTATCCTAGCGGGATTCTCCTACAATGAGCAGTTCTTC
CASSPILAGFSYNEQFF